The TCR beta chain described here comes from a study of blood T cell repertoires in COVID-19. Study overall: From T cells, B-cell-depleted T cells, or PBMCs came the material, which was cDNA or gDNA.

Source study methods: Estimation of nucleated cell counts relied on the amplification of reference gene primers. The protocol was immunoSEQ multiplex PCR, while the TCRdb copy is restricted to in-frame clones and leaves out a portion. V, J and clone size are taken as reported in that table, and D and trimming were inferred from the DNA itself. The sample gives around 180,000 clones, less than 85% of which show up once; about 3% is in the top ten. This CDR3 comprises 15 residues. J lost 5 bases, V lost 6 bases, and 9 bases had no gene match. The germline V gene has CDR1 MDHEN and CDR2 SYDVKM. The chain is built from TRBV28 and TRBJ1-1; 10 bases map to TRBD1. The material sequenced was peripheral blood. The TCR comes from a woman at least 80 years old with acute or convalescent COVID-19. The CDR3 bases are TGTGCCAGCAGGTCCGGGACAGGGGCGGTAACTGAAGCTTTCTTT. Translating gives CASRSGTGAVTEAFF.